Below are 32 T cell receptor beta chains sequenced from a single sample in a study of T cell responses to AZD1222 COVID-19 vaccine. The table came from immunoSEQ multiplex PCR; TCRdb's copy has only in-frame clones and leaves some out. The repertoire has approximately 110,000 clones, roughly 89% of them found once; the top ten carry approximately 45%. The sequencing used peripheral blood, collected 28 days after the second AZD1222 dose. Receptors originate from an adult who received the AZD1222 COVID-19 vaccine.

This clone was seen once. The V and J genes are TRBV6-6 and TRBJ1-1, with D possibly TRBD1 on 5 matching bases. Germline values: CDR1 MNHNY, CDR2 SVGAGI (reference sequence). V was clipped by 8 bases and J by 0 bases, with 13 bases between them. The length of the CDR3 is 14 residues. The CDR3 protein is CASFRGGVNTEAFF. The CDR3 bases are TGTGCCAGCTTTCGCGGGGGGGTGAACACTGAAGCTTTCTTT.

Turning to this clone: The sample has other DNA sequences that encode this CDR3 too. The V gene is TRBV28, the J gene TRBJ2-1; D uncertain. The CDR3 extends over 12 amino acids. Germline CDR1 reads MDHEN; CDR2 reads SYDVKM. V lost 6 bases, J lost 6 bases, and 9 bases lay in between. This CDR3 is CASSLLGNEQFF. As DNA, the CDR3 is TGTGCCAGCAGCCTTTTAGGCAATGAGCAGTTCTTC.

V and J are TRBV7-6 and TRBJ2-1; D is perhaps TRBD2 (5 bases). Germline assignment: CDR1 SGHVS and CDR2 FNYEAQ. The CDR3 is 17 amino acids. The V and J ends lost 5 bases and 7 bases respectively, with 24 bases between them. The CDR3 loop is CASSPFTTTSPRNEQFF. CDR3 in DNA: TGTGCCAGCAGCCCCTTTACGACTACCTCCCCTCGGAATGAGCAGTTCTTC.

In its sample, this clone was seen a few times. V usage is TRBV19 and J usage is TRBJ1-5; D is unresolved. There are 14 residues in the CDR3. Germline V gives CDR1 LNHDA, CDR2 SQIVND (reference sequence). Deletions cut 10 bases from V and 0 bases from J, with 13 bases between. The CDR3 bases are TGTGCCACTTACCCGGGAGCTAGCAATCAGCCCCAGCATTTT. This encodes CATYPGASNQPQHF.

V gene TRBV7-2 combines with J gene TRBJ2-1; the match to TRBD2 covers 9 bases. This CDR3 comprises 15 residues. Germline values: CDR1 SGHTA, CDR2 FQGNSA. Unmatched junction bases numbered 5, after V lost 1 base and J lost 7 bases. The CDR3 nucleotides are TGTGCCAGCAGCTTAGTAGCGGGAGTCTTGAATGAGCAGTTCTTC. As protein: CASSLVAGVLNEQFF.

The V gene is TRBV27, the J gene TRBJ1-3, with a tentative D call TRBD1 (5 bases). Germline lookup yields CDR1 MNHEY and CDR2 SMNVEV (reference sequence). V shed 6 bases and J shed 0 bases, with 12 bases lying between them. The CDR3 runs 15 residues. The CDR3 loop is CASRLKGFSGNTIYF. CDR3 in DNA: TGTGCCAGCAGGTTGAAGGGGTTCTCTGGAAACACCATATATTTT.

The sample holds one count of this clone. V gene TRBV5-1 combines with J gene TRBJ1-1, with 10 nucleotides matching TRBD1. Germline CDR1 reads SGHRS; CDR2 reads YFSETQ. Losses at the gene ends were 4 bases for V and 1 base for J; bases not matched to a gene: 1. The CDR3 totals 14 residues. CDR3 nucleotide sequence: TGCGCCAGCAGCCGACAGGGGGCGAACACTGAAGCTTTCTTT. Its protein is CASSRQGANTEAFF.

This clone was counted between two and nine times. The chain combines TRBV6-1 with TRBJ2-5; D is undetermined. Trimming cost V 2 bases and J 7 bases, with 5 bases left between them. Germline V CDR1 and CDR2: MNHNS, SASEGT. CDR3 size: 11 residues. The CDR3 sequence: CASSELWTQYF. DNA of the CDR3: TGTGCCAGCAGTGAACTTTGGACCCAGTACTTC.

The chain couples TRBV19 to TRBJ1-1, with 7 nucleotides matching TRBD1. Per germline, CDR1 LNHDA and CDR2 SQIVND (reference sequence). V shed 4 bases and J 2 bases; nucleotides not matched to a gene: 13. The CDR3 contains 17 residues. CDR3 DNA sequence: TGTGCCAGTAGTAAGTGGGACAGAAGGCGGGTAAACACTGAAGCTTTCTTT. Translated, it gives CASSKWDRRRVNTEAFF.

V gene TRBV7-2 combines with J gene TRBJ2-3; no clear D. The V gene lost 5 bases and the J gene lost 2 bases, with 17 bases spanning the gap. The CDR3 extends over 16 amino acids. Germline loops: CDR1 SGHTA, CDR2 FQGNSA. In DNA, the CDR3 is TGTGCCAGCAGCCCGGTGGTGGGTAGCTCCACAGATACGCAGTATTTT. This translates into CASSPVVGSSTDTQYF. The full variable domain, in which reference TRBV7-2 and TRBJ2-3 provide the parts outside the CDR3, is GAGVSQSPSNKVTEKGKDVELRCDPISGHTALYWYRQSLGQGLEFLIYFQGNSAPDKSGLPSDRFSAERTGGSVSTLTIQRTQQEDSAVYLCASSPVVGSSTDTQYFGPGTRLTVL.

The chain recombines TRBV7-8 with TRBJ1-2; unclear D gene. V lost 4 bases, J lost 4 bases, and 19 bases lay in between. The CDR3 runs to 16 residues. Germline CDR1 SGHVS, CDR2 FQNEAQ. The CDR3 sequence: CASSSRVGGISYGYTF. In nucleotides, the CDR3 is TGTGCCAGCAGCTCCCGGGTCGGAGGTATCAGCTATGGCTACACCTTC.

This clone was observed a few times. The J gene is TRBJ1-2, the V gene TRBV3-1 (or the pseudogene TRBV3-2); D is unclear. This CDR3 contains 14 residues. V lost 4 bases and J 0 bases, leaving 9 bases between the germline ends. The germline V gene encodes CDR1 LGHDT and CDR2 YNNKEL (reference sequence). The CDR3 region has the DNA TGTGCCAGCAGCCTGGGAGAGCCTAACTATGGCTACACCTTC. Protein: CASSLGEPNYGYTF.

The V gene is TRBV5-1, the J gene TRBJ2-1; D is possibly TRBD2 (6 bases). The V gene lost 4 bases and the J gene lost 0 bases, with 14 bases spanning the gap. The CDR3 is 16 residues long. Germline V gene data show CDR1 as SGHRS and CDR2 as YFSETQ. CDR3: CASSQSSAYSYNEQFF. In DNA form, the CDR3 reads TGCGCCAGCAGCCAATCTAGCGCTTACTCCTACAATGAGCAGTTCTTC.

The gene calls are TRBV6-6 and TRBJ1-5; 9 bases map to TRBD1. The CDR3 sequence is 17 residues long. Germline V gene data show CDR1 as MNHNY and CDR2 as SVGAGI (reference sequence). J was trimmed by 4 bases and V by 5 bases; bases with no gene match: 12. CDR3 in DNA: TGTGCCAGCAGTCATCTACCCAGGACAGGGGCAAATCAGCCCCAGCATTTT. Amino acids: CASSHLPRTGANQPQHF.

J is TRBJ2-5 and V is TRBV6-1, with TRBD1 as a possible D gene (5 bases). Germline V gene lookup returns CDR1 MNHNS and CDR2 SASEGT. The length of the CDR3 is 14 residues. V was shortened by 2 bases and J by 5 bases, with 12 bases between the two germline ends. DNA of the CDR3: TGTGCCAGCAGTGAATCCCTGGGGCGGGAGACCCAGTACTTC. This translates into CASSESLGRETQYF.

The chain recombines TRBV11-2 with TRBJ1-3; 7 bases line up with TRBD1. Germline CDR1 SGHAT, CDR2 FQNNGV. The V gene end was trimmed by 5 bases and the J gene end by 4 bases; junction bases not matched to a gene: 8. The CDR3 runs 15 residues. The CDR3 region is CASSLGRGPGNTIYF. The CDR3 bases are TGTGCCAGCAGCCTCGGGAGGGGGCCAGGAAACACCATATATTTT.

The rearrangement links TRBV6-5 to TRBJ2-5; D is possibly TRBD2 (5 bases). CDR3 length: 12 residues. CDR1 is MNHEY and CDR2 is SVGAGI in the germline V gene. V was shortened by 11 bases and J by 4 bases, with 14 bases between the two germline ends. The CDR3 sequence is CASGARGETQYF. The CDR3 DNA is TGTGCCTCCGGCGCACGGGGAGAGACCCAGTACTTC.

This chain connects TRBV10-3 to TRBJ2-3; 11 positions match TRBD1. In germline, CDR1 is ENHRY, CDR2 SYGVKD. CDR3 length: 15 amino acids. Trimming removed 8 bases from V and 1 base from J; junction bases left unmatched: 5. CDR3 loop: CAIQGGQGGTDTQYF. The CDR3 nucleotides read TGTGCCATCCAGGGGGGACAGGGGGGCACAGATACGCAGTATTTT.

This clone was recorded once. The J gene is TRBJ2-1, the V gene TRBV29-1, with TRBD1 identical over 11 bases. Germline lookup yields CDR1 SQVTM and CDR2 ANQGSEA. V was clipped by 4 bases and J by 12 bases; unmatched bases: 11. The CDR3 extends over 14 amino acids. The CDR3 coding sequence is TGCAGCGTTGTTTCCGGGACAGGGGGTAGGGTGCAGTTCTTC. The encoded protein is CSVVSGTGGRVQFF.

The chain uses TRBV7-8 and TRBJ1-3; TRBD1 might be the D (6 bases). V lost 5 bases, J lost 1 base, and 15 bases lay in between. Germline V gene lookup returns CDR1 SGHVS and CDR2 FQNEAQ. The CDR3 loop spans 16 amino acids. The CDR3: CASSRIGGQSGNTIYF. The CDR3 coding sequence is TGTGCCAGCAGCCGGATCGGGGGGCAGTCTGGAAACACCATATATTTT.

This chain connects TRBV7-2 to TRBJ2-1; weak D call: TRBD1 (5 bases). The V and J ends lost 1 base and 6 bases respectively, with 7 bases between them. CDR3 length equals 13 residues. The germline V gene has CDR1 SGHTA and CDR2 FQGNSA. The CDR3 bases are TGTGCCAGCAGCTTAGGACAGATCAATGAGCAGTTCTTC. Its protein product is CASSLGQINEQFF.

The chain employs TRBV30 and TRBJ2-6, with 14 bases identical to TRBD2. Trimming at V came to 0 bases and at J to 1 base, leaving 11 bases not matched to a gene. CDR1 and CDR2 from the germline V gene are GTSNPN and SVGIG (reference sequence). This CDR3 region has 21 residues. The CDR3 sequence is CAWSVQRGTSGSFSGANVLTF. The DNA for the CDR3 is TGTGCCTGGAGTGTACAGCGAGGGACTAGCGGGAGTTTTTCTGGGGCCAACGTCCTGACTTTC.

The V gene is TRBV29-1, the J gene TRBJ1-5; possible D gene TRBD1, 6 bases. The length of the CDR3 is 18 residues. Germline CDR1 is SQVTM and CDR2 is ANQGSEA. The germline V and J ends were trimmed by 3 bases and 0 bases, with 21 bases remaining between them. CDR3 residues: CSVDQGRTKVYSNQPQHF. CDR3 bases: TGCAGCGTTGACCAGGGGCGCACGAAAGTTTATAGCAATCAGCCCCAGCATTTT.

The J gene is TRBJ1-1, the V gene TRBV19; 9 bases agree with TRBD1. This CDR3 is built from 13 residues. Per germline, CDR1 LNHDA and CDR2 SQIVND (reference sequence). The J segment lost 6 bases and the V segment lost 6 bases, leaving 5 bases of the junction unmatched. CDR3 DNA: TGTGCCAGTAGCGAAACAGGGGGCCCTGAAGCTTTCTTT. It translates to CASSETGGPEAFF.

V gene TRBV10-2 combines with J gene TRBJ1-1, with 8 bases fitting TRBD1. CDR1 WSHSY and CDR2 SAAADI come from the germline V gene. V was clipped by 0 bases and J by 7 bases; unmatched bases: 7. The CDR3 is 15 residues long. CDR3 DNA sequence: TGCGCCAGCAGTGAGTCCCCAGGGGGCCTAGGTGAAGCTTTCTTT. It is translated as CASSESPGGLGEAFF.

V usage is TRBV9 and J usage is TRBJ2-7; the D is unclear. The CDR3 runs to 13 residues. CDR1 and CDR2 from the germline V gene are SGDLS and YYNGEE. V gave up 3 bases and J gave up 0 bases, with 7 bases separating them. The CDR3 DNA reads as TGTGCCAGCAGCGCTCGTCTCTCCTACGAGCAGTACTTC. It translates to CASSARLSYEQYF.

The J gene is TRBJ2-1, the V gene TRBV23-1; 13 nucleotides agree with TRBD2. TRBV23-1 is filed as an ORF, its function uncertain. Unmatched junction bases numbered 32, after V lost 7 bases and J lost 8 bases. The CDR3 extends over 23 amino acids. CDR3 sequence reads: CASINGTVVFWTSGRIEEDEQFF. In nucleotides, the CDR3 is TGCGCCAGCATTAACGGGACAGTCGTTTTTTGGACTAGCGGGAGAATAGAAGAGGATGAGCAGTTCTTC.

The chain couples TRBV27 to TRBJ1-1, with a weak D call TRBD1 (6 bases). The germline V and J ends were trimmed by 6 bases and 4 bases, with 18 bases remaining between them. Germline CDR1 MNHEY, CDR2 SMNVEV (reference sequence). This CDR3 is 15 amino acids long. DNA for the CDR3: TGTGCCAGCAGGGGGGCGTCGGCGTCGGGCACTGAAGCTTTCTTT. This sequence encodes CASRGASASGTEAFF.

J is TRBJ2-7 and V is TRBV10-3; 8 nucleotides line up with TRBD2. The germline V gene encodes CDR1 ENHRY and CDR2 SYGVKD. The length of the CDR3 is 11 residues. Unmatched junction bases numbered 1, after V lost 6 bases and J lost 6 bases. CDR3 DNA sequence: TGTGCCATCAGCCGGGGGGGCGAGCAGTACTTC. Translated, it gives CAISRGGEQYF.

The V gene is TRBV19, the J gene TRBJ2-7; 7 nucleotides agree with TRBD2. The V and J ends lost 8 bases and 2 bases, in that order; junction bases with no gene match: 3. The CDR3 is made up of 12 amino acids. Germline assignment: CDR1 LNHDA and CDR2 SQIVND (reference sequence). CDR3: CASRGGAYEQYF. Here the CDR3 DNA reads TGTGCCAGTCGGGGAGGGGCCTACGAGCAGTACTTC. Together with reference TRBV19 and TRBJ2-7, the CDR3 gives the full variable domain: DGGITQSPKYLFRKEGQNVTLSCEQNLNHDAMYWYRQDPGQGLRLIYYSQIVNDFQKGDIAEGYSVSREKKESFPLTVTSAQKNPTAFYLCASRGGAYEQYFGPGTRLTVT.

V is TRBV13 and J is TRBJ2-7; TRBD2 matches at 11 bases. With 4 bases clipped from V and 1 base from J, the junction kept 3 bases outside the gene matches. The CDR3 consists of 15 residues. Germline CDR1 and CDR2: PRHDT and FYEKMQ (reference sequence). The CDR3 reads CASSSGLAASYEQYF. DNA for the CDR3: TGTGCCAGCAGCTCGGGACTAGCGGCGTCCTACGAGCAGTACTTC.

J is TRBJ2-3 and V is TRBV5-5, with no clear D. CDR1 is SGHKS and CDR2 is YYEKEE in the germline V gene (reference sequence). V shed 5 bases and J shed 0 bases, with 13 bases lying between them. This CDR3 comprises 15 residues. The CDR3: CASRLDSPSTDTQYF. The CDR3 DNA reads as TGTGCCAGCAGACTCGATAGCCCCAGCACAGATACGCAGTATTTT.